The clone carrying this TCR beta chain was recorded a few times. The data were obtained in a study of blood T cell repertoires in COVID-19. Libraries were prepared by immunoSEQ multiplex PCR; TCRdb keeps only in-frame clonotypes and omits some of them. The table shows around 190,000 clones, with about 79% occurring only once. V trimming: 7 bases; J trimming: 0 bases; junction bases outside the gene matches: 5. CDR3 length equals 15 residues. In germline, CDR1 is MNHEY, CDR2 SMNVEV (reference sequence). The chain is built from TRBV27 and TRBJ2-1; TRBD2 aligns across 8 bases. Sequencing used peripheral blood. This clonotype originated in a human donor in a cohort sampled during active COVID-19. The CDR3 region has the DNA TGTGCCAGCACTAGCGGGCAAATCTCCTACAATGAGCAGTTCTTC. This gives the protein CASTSGQISYNEQFF.